This is a list of T cell receptor beta chains from one sample in a study of blood T cell repertoires in COVID-19. Using immunoSEQ multiplex PCR, the repertoire was profiled, and TCRdb retains in-frame clones only, with some absent. The table includes approximately 130,000 clones, 70% to 90% detected once. The specimen sequenced was peripheral blood. These receptor sequences come from a human donor in a cohort sampled during active COVID-19. Both conserved end residues are part of each CDR3. A D gene is named only where the DNA matches it firmly. Clone sizes are given selectively: once, few, many, or a class where the clone is expanded.

J	size	V	D	DNA	CDR3
TRBJ2-1	NA	TRBV19	TRBD2	TGTGCCAGTAGCCTACCCCCTCTAGCGGGAGGCCCGGGATACAATGAGCAGTTCTTC	CASSLPPLAGGPGYNEQFF
TRBJ2-7	NA	TRBV7-9	TRBD2	TGTGCCAGCAGCTCCCTAGCGGGAGTACGCGAGCAGTACTTC	CASSSLAGVREQYF
TRBJ2-1	NA	TRBV3-1/TRBV3-2	TRBD2	TGTGCCAGCAGCCCACTATTGCGCGGCCCCGGGGGGGGTGAGCAGTTCTTC	CASSPLLRGPGGGEQFF
TRBJ2-1	NA	TRBV11-2	NA	TGTGCCAGCAGCTTAGAACCAGCGAGGTACAATGAGCAGTTCTTC	CASSLEPARYNEQFF
TRBJ1-2	NA	TRBV6-1	NA	TGTGCCAGCAGTGAACGGAACTATGGCTACACCTTC	CASSERNYGYTF
TRBJ2-7	NA	TRBV2	NA	TGTGCCAGCAGTGACTCCGGAGGGACGGTCTACGAGCAGTACTTC	CASSDSGGTVYEQYF
TRBJ2-2	NA	TRBV28	TRBD1	TGTGCCAGCAGTGAATATCGGACAGGGGTCGGACCCGGGGAGCTGTTTTTT	CASSEYRTGVGPGELFF
TRBJ2-5	NA	TRBV21-1	NA	TGTGCCAGCAGCAATTGTGTTTGTGCGGAGAAAGAGACCCAGTACTTC	CASSNCVCAEKETQYF
TRBJ2-3	NA	TRBV7-9	NA	TGTGCCAACAGCGGCGGGAGCACAGATACGCAGTATTTT	CANSGGSTDTQYF
TRBJ2-3	NA	TRBV27	NA	TGTGCCAGCAGTTTGTCCTCTAGCACAGATACGCAGTATTTT	CASSLSSSTDTQYF
TRBJ1-4	NA	TRBV2	NA	TGTGCCAGCAACAATGATATCCGGGGAGTTGATGAAAAACTGTTTTTT	CASNNDIRGVDEKLFF
TRBJ1-1	once	TRBV28	NA	TGTGCCACCAACGAACAGGCCTACACTGAAGCTTTCTTT	CATNEQAYTEAFF
TRBJ2-3	NA	TRBV28	NA	TGTGCCAGCAGTTCGCTAGGAATTGATCCAGATACGCAGTATTTT	CASSSLGIDPDTQYF
TRBJ2-7	NA	TRBV28	NA	TGTGCCAGCGGGCAGTTCTACGAGCAGTACTTC	CASGQFYEQYF
TRBJ1-2	NA	TRBV7-9	NA	TGTGCCAGCAGCCGCGGTCTGCTGGGCTACACCTTC	CASSRGLLGYTF
TRBJ1-1	NA	TRBV7-9	NA	TGTGCCAGCAGCCAAGGGGGTTTTACTGAAGCTTTCTTT	CASSQGGFTEAFF
TRBJ2-4	NA	TRBV7-9	NA	TGTGCCAGCAGCTTAGAGGGGGTTTCCGCCAAAAACATTCAGTACTTC	CASSLEGVSAKNIQYF
TRBJ1-4	NA	TRBV5-1	TRBD1	TGCGCCAGCAGCCAAACCTTTAAACCGGGACAGAATGAAAAACTGTTTTTT	CASSQTFKPGQNEKLFF
TRBJ2-7	once	TRBV28	TRBD1	TGTGCCAGCAGATTACCGGGACAGGGGGGCGAGCAGTACTTC	CASRLPGQGGEQYF
TRBJ2-5	NA	TRBV12-5	TRBD2	TGTGCTAGTGGTTTGGGCGGACTAGCTCGGGAGACCCAGTACTTC	CASGLGGLARETQYF
TRBJ1-6	NA	TRBV19	TRBD1	TGTGCCAGTAGTACGACGGGACAGAATAATTCACCCCTCCACTTT	CASSTTGQNNSPLHF
TRBJ2-3	NA	TRBV5-5	TRBD1	TGTGCCAGCAGCTTGAGACAGGGGGACACAGATACGCAGTATTTT	CASSLRQGDTDTQYF
TRBJ2-5	NA	TRBV4-2	TRBD2	TGTGCCAGCAGCCCCTTTCGACTAGCGGGGGAGGAGACCCAGTACTTC	CASSPFRLAGEETQYF
TRBJ1-4	once	TRBV2	TRBD1	TGTGCCAGCAGTCCCCTAAGACAGGGAGGTGAAAAACTGTTTTTT	CASSPLRQGGEKLFF
TRBJ1-1	NA	TRBV28	NA	TGTGCCAGCAGTTTTGGGACACCTAACACTGAAGCTTTCTTT	CASSFGTPNTEAFF
TRBJ2-1	NA	TRBV12-5	NA	TGTGCTAGTGGTCCGTTAATTCGGGAGCAGTTCTTC	CASGPLIREQFF
TRBJ2-5	NA	TRBV24-1	TRBD1	TGTGCCACCGCGGCCCCCACGACAGGGGGCATGGAGACCCAGTACTTC	CATAAPTTGGMETQYF
TRBJ2-2	NA	TRBV5-1	NA	TGCGCCAGCAGCGACAGTAGAACCGGGGAGCTGTTTTTT	CASSDSRTGELFF
TRBJ1-1	NA	TRBV3-1/TRBV3-2	NA	TGTGCCAGCAGCCGACAACAGAGAGTGAGCACTGAAGCTTTCTTT	CASSRQQRVSTEAFF
TRBJ1-6	NA	TRBV18	NA	TGTGCCAGCTCACCTTCCCTGGACAGAGCTCGGTCACCCCTCCACTTT	CASSPSLDRARSPLHF
TRBJ1-2	once	TRBV20-1	TRBD1	TGCAGTGCTAGTCTTAAGGGACAGCCTAACTATGGCTACACCTTC	CSASLKGQPNYGYTF
TRBJ2-1	once	TRBV10-3	TRBD1	TGTGCCGCCAGGGACAGCCAAGCCAATGAGCAGTTCTTC	CAARDSQANEQFF
TRBJ2-3	NA	TRBV6-5	NA	TGTGCCAGCAGAACCCCGGGACACCCAACGCAGTATTTT	CASRTPGHPTQYF
TRBJ1-2	NA	TRBV19	TRBD1	TGTGCCAGTAGTATACAGGGGGGTGACTATGGCTACACCTTC	CASSIQGGDYGYTF
TRBJ1-2	NA	TRBV25-1	NA	TGTGCCAGCAGTCAGGGGACGGTCGGCTACACCTTC	CASSQGTVGYTF
TRBJ1-3	NA	TRBV7-8	TRBD1	TGTGCCAGCAGCTTACCCGACAATGCCCGGACAGGCTCTGGAAACACCATATATTTT	CASSLPDNARTGSGNTIYF
TRBJ2-1	NA	TRBV19	NA	TGTGCCACTACCTGGGGGGTATCTGAGCAGTTCTTC	CATTWGVSEQFF
TRBJ2-5	NA	TRBV6-5	NA	TGTGCCAGCAGTTCAGAGGACAGCGGCCGCGGAGAGACCCAGTACTTC	CASSSEDSGRGETQYF
TRBJ2-5	few	TRBV5-1	NA	TGCGCCAGCAGCCAGACTGGACAAGAGACCCAGTACTTC	CASSQTGQETQYF
TRBJ2-3	NA	TRBV7-9	NA	TGTGCCAGCAGCCCTCGTATAGGCACAGATACGCAGTATTTT	CASSPRIGTDTQYF
TRBJ1-1	few	TRBV12-5	TRBD1	TGTGCTAGTGGTTTGGCAGGGGGCTTGGCTGAAGCTTTCTTT	CASGLAGGLAEAFF
TRBJ2-2	NA	TRBV5-1	TRBD2	TGCGCCAGCAGCTTGACCCCCACTAGCGGGGGGGCCCGACGGGAGCTGTTTTTT	CASSLTPTSGGARRELFF
TRBJ2-7	NA	TRBV25-1	TRBD2	TGTGCCAGCAGTGCGCAACACGGGGGGGGAGCGATCTACGAGCAGTACTTC	CASSAQHGGGAIYEQYF
TRBJ2-7	once	TRBV5-1	TRBD1	TGCGCCAGCAGCCTATTTGGGGACAGACATACCTACGAGCAGTACTTC	CASSLFGDRHTYEQYF
TRBJ1-1	few	TRBV6-6	NA	TGTGCCAGCAGTTACTCGGGGGGTACTGAAGCTTTCTTT	CASSYSGGTEAFF
TRBJ2-7	NA	TRBV27	TRBD2	TGTGCCAGCAGTTTAGTAGCGGGGGCTGGTAAAGTCTACGAGCAGTACTTC	CASSLVAGAGKVYEQYF
TRBJ1-1	NA	TRBV29-1	NA	TGCAGCGTTGTTCGGGGAGGAACTGAAGCTTTCTTT	CSVVRGGTEAFF
TRBJ1-2	NA	TRBV7-9	TRBD1	TGTGCCAGCAGCTTAGAAGGGGGCGCACTCTATGGCTACACCTTC	CASSLEGGALYGYTF
TRBJ1-1	few	TRBV3-1/TRBV3-2	NA	TGTGCCAGCAGCCAAGTTTACCGGTCGGAAGCTTTCTTT	CASSQVYRSEAFF
TRBJ2-3	few	TRBV12-3/TRBV12-4	NA	TGTGCCAGCAGGAGGAGAAGCACAGATACGCAGTATTTT	CASRRRSTDTQYF
TRBJ2-3	NA	TRBV18	TRBD1	TGTGCCAGCTCACCAGTTCGGGACAGGGCTGTGTTAATGCAGTATTTT	CASSPVRDRAVLMQYF
TRBJ2-2	NA	TRBV6-5	TRBD1	TGTGCCAGCAGTTACTCATACAGGGGCGACACCGGGGAGCTGTTTTTT	CASSYSYRGDTGELFF
TRBJ2-6	NA	TRBV28	NA	TGTGCCAGCAGTTCCGCGGGATCTGGGGCCAACGTCCTGACTTTC	CASSSAGSGANVLTF